The 21 T cell receptor beta chains below were found in one sample sequenced in a study of blood T cell repertoires in COVID-19. Data came from immunoSEQ multiplex PCR; TCRdb stores just in-frame clones and leaves some out. The repertoire holds about 380,000 clones, approximately 77% seen once, with about 1% in the top ten. Sequenced: peripheral blood. Source of these receptors: a human donor with acute or convalescent COVID-19. The donor label of this sample is uncertain.

The chain couples TRBV11-2 to TRBJ1-6; D remains ambiguous. The CDR3 runs to 12 residues. CDR1 is SGHAT and CDR2 is FQNNGV in the germline V gene. Trimming took off 3 bases at V and 14 bases at J, with 11 bases between the two ends. The DNA of the CDR3 is TGTGCCAGCAGCTTGTTAGGGAGGGCCCTCCACTTT. This gives the protein CASSLLGRALHF.

The chain combines TRBV3-1 (or the pseudogene TRBV3-2) with TRBJ1-3; no clear D gene. The germline V gene has CDR1 LGHDT and CDR2 YNNKEL (reference sequence). The CDR3 runs to 14 residues. Trimming cost V 4 bases and J 0 bases, with 7 bases left between them. The CDR3 is CASSPSTSGNTIYF. The CDR3 DNA follows: TGTGCCAGCAGCCCGAGTACCTCTGGAAACACCATATATTTT.

The rearrangement uses TRBV5-4 and TRBJ1-2; 8 bases fit TRBD1. The CDR3 length is 16 residues. Germline CDR1 reads SGHNT; CDR2 reads YYREEE (reference sequence). Germline trimming cut 4 bases from V and 4 bases from J; bases unmatched to any gene: 12. The CDR3 reads CASSQGQVYTGYGYTF. CDR3 in DNA: TGTGCCAGCAGCCAGGGACAGGTATACACTGGCTATGGCTACACCTTC.

The count of this clone is one. The CDR3 loop is CASSKGQGPYNEQFF. For the CDR3, the DNA is TGTGCCAGCAGTAAGGGACAGGGCCCCTACAATGAGCAGTTCTTC. The gene calls are TRBV27 and TRBJ2-1; 9 bases fit TRBD1. This CDR3 is 15 amino acids long. The germline V gene has CDR1 MNHEY and CDR2 SMNVEV (reference sequence). Trimming removed 5 bases from V and 2 bases from J; junction bases left unmatched: 4.

The sample holds one count of this clone. An end of the junction does not agree with germline; a read error may underlie this. The V gene is TRBV28, the J gene TRBJ2-1; possibly TRBD2 for D (7 bases). Germline-derived CDR1 and CDR2 are MDHEN and SYDVKM. The CDR3 is made up of 17 amino acids. CDR3 coding DNA: TGTACCAGCAGATCCTTCAACGGGGGGCCGGGCTACAATGAGCAGTTCTTC. Encoded protein: CTSRSFNGGPGYNEQFF. The entire variable domain, with the rest obtained from reference TRBV28 and TRBJ2-1, is as follows: DVKVTQSSRYLVKRTGEKVFLECVQDMDHENMFWYRQDPGLGLRLIYFSYDVKMKEKGDIPEGYSVSREKKERFSLILESASTNQTSMYLCTSRSFNGGPGYNEQFFGPGTRLTVL.

The CDR3 nucleotides are TGTGCCAGCAGCTTGGGTATGTCAGGCGTCTACGAGCAGTACTTC. It codes for CASSLGMSGVYEQYF. The chain uses TRBV5-4 and TRBJ2-7; D ambiguous. Germline assignment: CDR1 SGHNT and CDR2 YYREEE (reference sequence). The V and J ends lost 0 bases and 3 bases respectively, with 13 bases between them. The CDR3 totals 15 residues.

This clone turned up a few times. V and J are TRBV4-1 and TRBJ2-2; 7 bases are a match to TRBD2. The trim removed 5 bases at V and 4 bases at J, leaving 16 bases unmatched. Germline V gene lookup returns CDR1 MGHRA and CDR2 YSYEKL. CDR3 length equals 18 residues. The DNA of the CDR3 is TGCGCCAGCAGCTCCCTACCCCCCCCAGGGAGGGGCACCGGGGAGCTGTTTTTT. It translates to CASSSLPPPGRGTGELFF.

This clone was recorded once. J is TRBJ1-2 and V is TRBV10-3; 7 nucleotides match TRBD1. The germline V gene has CDR1 ENHRY and CDR2 SYGVKD. V shed 2 bases, J shed 4 bases, and the junction held 1 base outside the gene matches. This CDR3 region has 13 residues. The CDR3 spells CAISEQGVYGYTF. The CDR3 DNA is TGTGCCATCAGTGAGCAGGGGGTCTATGGCTACACCTTC.

This chain uses TRBV5-6 with TRBJ2-1; tentatively, D is TRBD1 (6 bases). CDR1 and CDR2 (germline): SGHDT, YYEEEE. V lost 7 bases and J lost 4, with 15 bases in between. This CDR3 is 14 amino acids long. CDR3 region: CASASGRGYNEQFF. CDR3 DNA sequence: TGTGCCAGCGCCTCGGGCAGGGGATACAATGAGCAGTTCTTC.

This clone was counted only a few times. The chain combines TRBV14 with TRBJ1-6; D perhaps matches TRBD1 (5 bases). CDR1 and CDR2 from the germline V gene are SGHDN and FVKESK. The CDR3 is 14 amino acids. V was clipped by 4 bases and J by 9 bases, with 13 bases between them. In nucleotides, the CDR3 is TGTGCCAGCAGCCGTAATGACAGATCTTCACCCCTCCACTTT. Its protein is CASSRNDRSSPLHF.

The V gene is TRBV30, the J gene TRBJ2-7; possible D gene TRBD1, 6 bases. V was clipped by 2 bases and J by 6 bases, with 14 bases between them. This CDR3 region has 13 residues. Germline V gives CDR1 GTSNPN, CDR2 SVGIG (reference sequence). For the CDR3, the DNA is TGTGCCTGGAGTATGGACAGCTCGCGCGAGCAGTACTTC. It encodes CAWSMDSSREQYF.

The table lists this clone with a count of one. The rearrangement joins TRBV18 to TRBJ1-4; no clear D gene. This CDR3 has 16 residues. CDR1 is KGHSH, CDR2 LQKENI, per germline. Trimming cost V 5 bases and J 4 bases, with 17 bases left between them. The CDR3 DNA follows: TGTGCCAGCTCAGGCGGGATTCCTGATTTTAATGAAAAACTGTTTTTT. This encodes CASSGGIPDFNEKLFF.

This clone was counted once. The rearrangement joins TRBV7-9 to TRBJ2-2, with TRBD1 identical over 9 bases. V lost 5 bases and J lost 5; bases outside the gene matches: 3. This CDR3 is built from 14 residues. Germline V gene sequence: CDR1 SEHNR, CDR2 FQNEAQ (reference sequence). The CDR3 sequence is CASSDRGWTGELFF. CDR3 nucleotide sequence: TGTGCCAGCAGCGACAGGGGGTGGACCGGGGAGCTGTTTTTT. The variable domain in full, with the rest retrieved from reference TRBV7-9 and TRBJ2-2, is DTGVSQNPRHKITKRGQNVTFRCDPISEHNRLYWYRQTLGQGPEFLTYFQNEAQLEKSRLLSDRFSAERPKGSFSTLEIQRTEQGDSAMYLCASSDRGWTGELFFGEGSRLTVL.

J is TRBJ1-1 and V is TRBV13; perhaps TRBD1 as D (5 bases). CDR1 and CDR2 (germline): PRHDT, FYEKMQ (reference sequence). The CDR3 runs to 15 residues. V gave up 2 bases and J gave up 1 base, with 11 bases separating them. CDR3 DNA: TGTGCCAGCAGCTTAATCAGGGAGGGGAACACTGAAGCTTTCTTT. Translated: CASSLIREGNTEAFF.

This clone showed up just a few times. The chain is built from TRBV7-2 and TRBJ2-1; TRBD2 agrees at 13 bases. V lost 0 bases, J lost 11 bases, and 1 base stayed unmatched. Germline assignment: CDR1 SGHTA and CDR2 FQGNSA. The CDR3 runs to 14 residues. The CDR3 bases are TGTGCCAGCAGCTTAGCACTAGCGGGGGGGAAGCAGTTCTTC. This sequence encodes CASSLALAGGKQFF.

This rearrangement joins TRBV6-5 to TRBJ1-2; D possibly corresponds to TRBD1 (5 bases). CDR3 length equals 14 residues. Germline CDR1 reads MNHEY; CDR2 reads SVGAGI. The V end lost 5 bases, the J end lost 3 bases, and 13 bases lay between the germline ends. The DNA of the CDR3 is TGTGCCAGCAGTCCCCAGGGATCCCACTATGGCTACACCTTC. Its protein product is CASSPQGSHYGYTF.

This clone was recorded once. This chain connects TRBV7-2 to TRBJ2-4; 8 positions agree with TRBD2. With 6 bases clipped from V and 0 bases from J, the junction kept 10 bases outside the gene matches. This CDR3 region has 17 residues. Germline CDR1 reads SGHTA; CDR2 reads FQGNSA. The CDR3: CASSKGGGSLAKNIQYF. CDR3 in DNA: TGTGCCAGCAGTAAGGGCGGGGGGTCACTAGCCAAAAACATTCAGTACTTC.

The gene calls are TRBV4-1 and TRBJ1-4; D is perhaps TRBD1 (5 bases). Germline assignment: CDR1 MGHRA and CDR2 YSYEKL. Trimming removed 4 bases from V and 8 bases from J, with 23 bases in between. The CDR3 loop spans 17 amino acids. The CDR3 DNA follows: TGCGCCAGCAGCCCCAGTACCGGAACAGGCGGGAACGAAAAACTGTTTTTT. It translates to CASSPSTGTGGNEKLFF.

This clone showed up just a few times. The same CDR3 also results from other DNA sequences found in this sample. This CDR3 reads CASSFQNTEAFF. The CDR3, as DNA: TGTGCCAGCAGTTTTCAGAACACTGAAGCTTTCTTT. The gene calls are TRBV12-3 or TRBV12-4 and TRBJ1-1; D is undetermined. The V end was cut by 3 bases, the J end by 1 base, with 3 bases between. There are 12 residues in the CDR3.

The chain carries TRBV18 and TRBJ1-2, with TRBD1 matching over 8 bases. V shed 3 bases, J shed 4 bases, and the junction held 7 bases outside the gene matches. Germline V gene lookup returns CDR1 KGHSH and CDR2 LQKENI. The CDR3 contains 15 residues. CDR3: CASSPGQGSLYGYTF. CDR3 DNA sequence: TGTGCCAGCTCACCTGGACAGGGCTCCCTCTATGGCTACACCTTC.

This chain connects TRBV4-1 to TRBJ2-1, with D uncertain. Germline values: CDR1 MGHRA, CDR2 YSYEKL. The length of the CDR3 is 13 residues. Trimming left V 6 bases short and J 7 bases short, with 13 bases between. The chain's CDR3 is CASRPSFRNEQFF. In nucleotides, the CDR3 is TGCGCCAGCAGACCGAGTTTCAGGAATGAGCAGTTCTTC.